Listed below are T cell receptor beta chains from one sample, sequenced in a study of blood T cell repertoires in COVID-19. This table comes from immunoSEQ multiplex PCR, and its TCRdb copy is limited to in-frame clones, with some not included. The table has fewer than 45,000 clones, 78% seen once. The sequenced sample consisted of peripheral blood. These receptors originate from a man aged 55 to 69 with acute or convalescent COVID-19. The CDR3 runs from the conserved cysteine through the conserved F or W. Each record gives: V gene, clone size, D gene, J gene, CDR3 DNA, CDR3 protein. D genes are given only for firm matches. Expanded clones get a size class; other rows say once, few or many, or leave the size out.

>TRBV3-1/TRBV3-2|once|TRBD1|TRBJ2-3
TGTGCCAGCAGCCAGAGCGACAGGGGGGGACATACGCAGTATTTT
CASSQSDRGGHTQYF
>TRBV6-5|.|.|TRBJ2-7
TGTGCCAGCAGCTCCTCCCTAGCGCGCGAGCAGTACTTC
CASSSSLAREQYF
>TRBV4-2|.|.|TRBJ1-2
TGTGCCAGCAGCGGGGGCTACGGCTACACCTTC
CASSGGYGYTF
>TRBV5-1|few|TRBD1|TRBJ1-5
TGCGCCAGCAGCTCTGGGACAGGTAGCAATCAGCCCCAGCATTTT
CASSSGTGSNQPQHF
>TRBV4-2|.|TRBD1|TRBJ1-5
TGTGCCAGCAGCCAGATTTGGGGACAGGGGGCAAGAAGGGAGCCCCAGCATTTT
CASSQIWGQGARREPQHF
>TRBV3-1/TRBV3-2|many|.|TRBJ2-2
TGTGCCAGCAGACCGGGACTCGGGGAGCTGTTTTTT
CASRPGLGELFF
>TRBV23-1|.|.|TRBJ1-6
TGCGCCAGCAGTCAATCAGGGCCCAGCGGGGGAGCGGCTTCACCCCTCCACTTT
CASSQSGPSGGAASPLHF
>TRBV7-9|.|TRBD1|TRBJ2-1
TGTGCCAGCAGCTCAGGGACAGGGGCCTACAATGAGCAGTTCTTC
CASSSGTGAYNEQFF
>TRBV11-3|.|.|TRBJ2-7
TGTGCCAGCAGCTTACACTCTCTAGCCCTCAGCTCCTACGAGCAGTACTTC
CASSLHSLALSSYEQYF
>TRBV7-9|.|.|TRBJ1-5
TGTGCCAGCAGCCCAGGGGTGCGTAATCAGCCCCAGCATTTT
CASSPGVRNQPQHF
>TRBV11-3|.|TRBD2|TRBJ2-3
TGTGCCAGCAGCTCAGGACTAGCGGGGGCCACAGATACGCAGTATTTT
CASSSGLAGATDTQYF
>TRBV4-1|.|TRBD1|TRBJ1-4
TGCGCCAGCAGCCGGGACAGATCGACTAATGAAAAACTGTTTTTT
CASSRDRSTNEKLFF